This T cell receptor (beta chain) came from a study of shared clonotypes between healthy human individuals. V was trimmed by 4 bases and J by 9 bases, leaving 14 bases between them. Germline V CDR1 and CDR2: SGHRS, YFSETQ. This CDR3 has 13 amino acids. Assay: immunoSEQ multiplex PCR; the TCRdb copy retains only in-frame clones and omits some. The sample yields hundreds of thousands of clones, roughly 70% seen once. The receptor's source is a young woman in good health. Sequencing was carried out using memory CD4+ T cells sorted from blood. The subset denotes: CD45RA-negative fraction. The chain combines TRBV5-1 with TRBJ1-5; no clear D gene. CDR3: CASSPSSQGPQHF. The DNA for the CDR3 is TGCGCCAGCAGCCCAAGCTCCCAAGGGCCCCAGCATTTT.